This TCR delta chain appears in the sequencing data of a study of γδ T cells in repeated Plasmodium falciparum infection. The wider study: Four controlled malaria infections with P. falciparum NF54 spanned around 91 weeks. Each infection was followed by sampling at 21 days, plus baseline and some pre-infection draws.

This clone was seen many times. The antigen remains undetermined. A read error likely explains why the TCRdb protein, taken from a much larger clone, differs from this DNA's translation at residue 9; the protein shown is translated from the DNA. TCRdb re-called the multiplex PCR reads with CATT. The data contain 85,000 to 90,000 delta-chain clones, under 1.5% of them seen just once; the ten biggest clones take up just under 9%. Germline lookup yields CDR1 GEAIGNYY and CDR2 EKD. The CDR3 is 15 amino acids. Trimming shortened V by 0 bases and J by 1 base, and 11 bases separated the two germline ends. Study-level points and caveats: Malian children's Vdelta2-negative repertoires appeared more expanded and less diverse than Australians'.

Flow sorting of PBMC yielded separate Vgamma9/Vdelta2+ and Vdelta2-negative gammadelta T cell populations for bulk repertoire analysis. The material sequenced was gamma-delta T cells from blood. This chain joins TRDV2 and TRDJ1, with unresolved D. Since TCRdb gives no J gene, matching the DNA to germline was used here to assign it. The receptor was derived from a pool of human donors (malaria-infected and uninfected, not separated). DNA for the CDR3: TGTGCCTGTGACACCGTGGTACCCGGCACCGATAAACTCATCTTT. Amino acid sequence: CACDTVVPGTDKLIF.